The 4 T cell receptor beta chains presented below share a single source sample, sequenced in a study of cytomegalovirus exposure and HLA in healthy donors. PCR used 60 Vbeta primers and 13 Jbeta primers. Some clones are missing from TCRdb's copy, which holds only in-frame ones; the method was immunoSEQ multiplex PCR. This sample has more than 80,000 clones; roughly 74% occur once, and the top ten carry 14%. Sequencing input: PBMCs. Receptors were obtained from a woman in her seventies in good health and CMV-seropositive.

The chain combines TRBV11-3 with TRBJ2-2; D is perhaps TRBD1 (6 bases). CDR3 size: 14 residues. The V gene's germline CDR1 is SGHNT and CDR2 YENEEA. Trimming pared 4 bases from V and 4 bases from J, leaving 10 bases between. As DNA, the CDR3 is TGTGCCAGCAGCTCGGACAGTTCCACCGGGGAGCTGTTTTTT. This gives the protein CASSSDSSTGELFF.

The chain recombines TRBV5-6 with TRBJ2-7; 7 nucleotides line up with TRBD2. J gave up 3 bases and V 4 bases, and 10 bases lay outside the gene matches. Germline CDR1 is SGHDT and CDR2 is YYEEEE. The CDR3 covers 15 residues. The DNA for the CDR3 is TGTGCCAGCAGCCCCGGGGGGAGGAACAACTACGAGCAGTACTTC. This codes for CASSPGGRNNYEQYF.

The chain joins TRBV4-3 to TRBJ1-6; D is uncertain. Germline CDR1 LGHNA, CDR2 YSLEER. The CDR3 has 16 residues. Trimming cost V 0 bases and J 3 bases, with 9 bases left between them. DNA of the CDR3: TGCGCCAGCAGCCAAGACCCAGGAAACTATAATTCACCCCTCCACTTT. Encoded protein: CASSQDPGNYNSPLHF.

The chain uses TRBV11-2 and TRBJ2-2; 10 bases agree with TRBD1. The CDR3 is 16 residues long. Germline V gene lookup returns CDR1 SGHAT and CDR2 FQNNGV. With 6 bases clipped from V and 3 bases from J, the junction kept 7 bases outside the gene matches. The chain's CDR3 is CASRKYGTGDTGELFF. The DNA of the CDR3 is TGTGCCAGCAGAAAGTACGGGACAGGGGACACCGGGGAGCTGTTTTTT.